This T cell receptor beta chain was sequenced during a study of T cell repertoires in cytomegalovirus infection. For the study at large: Use of recently identified HLA-C-restricted and well-studied HLA-B-restricted CMV epitopes was part of the study. Shared public TCR beta signatures pointed to both CMV infection and a matching HLA type. Study-wide results and limits: Pooled public TCR beta family frequency picked out CMV carriers with the relevant HLA.

This clonotype is a singleton in its sample. Its antigen is unidentified. TCRdb re-derived calls from the reads in MiXCR, one entry per CDR3 protein. The table has hundreds of thousands of distinct CDR3 sequences, roughly 30% seen once. The CDR3 is made up of 11 amino acids. In germline, CDR1 is SQVTM, CDR2 ANQGSEA. V lost 5 bases and J lost 3, with 8 bases in between. This rearrangement joins TRBV29-1 to TRBJ2-7; no clear D gene. Material: cultured PBMCs, obtained from culture after CMV antigen stimulation. This sequence was found in a human donor in good health (CMV status not recorded). Some clones in this sample may be carry-over from other donors' samples. CDR3 in amino acids: CSVIFGYEQYF. Here the CDR3 DNA reads TGCAGCGTTATCTTCGGCTACGAGCAGTACTTC.